Listed below are T cell receptor beta chains from one sample, sequenced in a study of T-cell reconstitution after alpha-beta-depleted transplantation in children. One entry per CDR3 protein, called by TCRdb with MiXCR from the PCR reads. The table records roughly 200,000 distinct CDR3 sequences, roughly 7.5% of them present only once. The sample in question was PBMCs from the stem cell graft donor, obtained from the stem cell graft. Source of these receptors: a human donor who donated a stem cell graft to a child with Wiskott-Aldrich syndrome. Both conserved end residues are part of each CDR3. D genes are given only for firm matches. Clone size, where shown, is once, few, many, or a class for clones that have expanded.

many	.	TRBV12-3/TRBV12-4	TRBJ2-1	CASSLTDAYNEQFF	TGTGCCAGCAGTTTAACAGACGCCTACAATGAGCAGTTCTTC
.	TRBD1	TRBV5-1	TRBJ2-5	CASSSLSGGETQYF	TGCGCCAGCAGCTCTCTCTCAGGGGGAGAGACCCAGTACTTC
.	.	TRBV6-1	TRBJ2-1	CASRVTGTDEQFF	TGTGCCAGCAGGGTGACGGGGACCGATGAGCAGTTCTTC
few	TRBD1	TRBV14	TRBJ1-2	CASSPWDRGPVIYTF	TGTGCCAGCAGCCCCTGGGACAGGGGGCCAGTTATTTACACCTTC
many	.	TRBV20-1	TRBJ2-5	CSARGDGETQYF	TGCAGTGCGCGTGGGGATGGGGAGACCCAGTACTTC
many	.	TRBV7-2	TRBJ2-5	CASSPIVTGPRETQYF	TGTGCCAGCAGTCCGATCGTCACAGGGCCCCGGGAGACCCAGTACTTC
few	.	TRBV20-1	TRBJ1-4	CSARPAVNEKLFF	TGCAGTGCTAGACCCGCTGTTAATGAAAAACTGTTTTTT
many	TRBD1	TRBV7-2	TRBJ2-2	CASSLARDRAPVTGELFF	TGTGCCAGCAGCTTAGCTCGGGACAGGGCGCCGGTCACCGGGGAGCTGTTTTTT
few	TRBD1	TRBV7-6	TRBJ2-6	CASSLQATGQGASGANVLTF	TGTGCCAGCAGCTTACAGGCCACGGGACAGGGGGCTTCTGGGGCCAACGTCCTGACTTTC
many	TRBD1	TRBV12-3/TRBV12-4	TRBJ1-2	CASSSSGGPRGYTF	TGTGCCAGCAGTTCATCAGGGGGCCCTCGGGGCTACACCTTC
many	.	TRBV29-1	TRBJ2-7	CSVLRSYEQYF	TGCAGCGTTCTTAGGTCCTACGAGCAGTACTTC
many	.	TRBV29-1	TRBJ2-7	CSVDTTAKGDEQYF	TGCAGCGTGGACACGACAGCCAAGGGGGACGAGCAGTACTTC
many	.	TRBV5-1	TRBJ2-3	CASSPRRTDTQYF	TGCGCCAGCAGCCCCCGACGCACAGATACGCAGTATTTT
few	TRBD2	TRBV24-1	TRBJ2-5	CATSDPPAGVMEETQYF	TGTGCCACCAGTGATCCACCAGCGGGAGTCATGGAAGAGACCCAGTACTTC
few	.	TRBV6-1	TRBJ2-5	CASSPQPGRRTQYF	TGTGCCAGCAGTCCGCAACCAGGGCGCAGGACCCAGTACTTC
many	.	TRBV29-1	TRBJ2-7	CSVEDPTYEQYF	TGCAGCGTTGAAGACCCCACCTACGAGCAGTACTTC
many	.	TRBV20-1	TRBJ2-1	CSARSLSSYNEQFF	TGCAGTGCTAGGAGTCTGAGCTCCTACAATGAGCAGTTCTTC
.	.	TRBV10-2	TRBJ2-4	CASREPGLIENILYF	TGCGCCAGCAGAGAACCGGGACTGATTGAAAACATTCTGTACTTC
many	TRBD1	TRBV3-1	TRBJ1-1	CASSLGQGTAEAFF	TGTGCCAGCAGTCTGGGACAGGGTACCGCTGAAGCTTTCTTT
many	TRBD2	TRBV20-1	TRBJ2-7	CSALFRLAGRYEQYF	TGCAGTGCTCTATTTCGACTAGCGGGCCGCTACGAGCAGTACTTC
many	TRBD2	TRBV6-2/TRBV6-3	TRBJ2-5	CASSYSTGGAETQYF	TGTGCCAGCAGTTACTCGACGGGGGGAGCTGAGACCCAGTACTTC
.	.	TRBV18	TRBJ2-7	CASSLTESTYEQYF	TGTGCCAGCTCTTTGACGGAGTCTACCTACGAGCAGTACTTC
.	TRBD2	TRBV28	TRBJ2-1	CASRQRGLAGVGEQFF	TGTGCCAGCAGACAAAGAGGACTAGCGGGAGTAGGTGAGCAGTTCTTC
many	TRBD1	TRBV9	TRBJ2-1	CASSSPRGGQGHGNEQFF	TGTGCCAGCAGCTCCCCCAGAGGGGGACAGGGTCATGGCAATGAGCAGTTCTTC
many	.	TRBV6-1	TRBJ1-6	CASRESNYNSPLHF	TGTGCCAGCAGGGAGAGTAACTATAATTCACCCCTCCACTTT
many	TRBD1	TRBV12-3/TRBV12-4	TRBJ1-2	CASTALDRANYGYTF	TGTGCCAGCACCGCCTTGGACAGGGCTAACTATGGCTACACCTTT
many	.	TRBV11-2	TRBJ1-3	CASSPAGNTIYF	TGTGCCAGCAGCCCGGCGGGGAACACCATATATTTT
.	.	TRBV3-1	TRBJ1-1	CASCKGWQQNTEAFF	TGTGCCAGCTGCAAGGGATGGCAGCAGAACACTGAAGCTTTCTTT
.	.	TRBV7-2	TRBJ2-5	CASSQGPRVREQYF	TGTGCCAGCAGCCAAGGACCCAGGGTGAGGGAGCAGTACTTC
.	TRBD2	TRBV7-9	TRBJ2-3	CASSLSTSGRSDTQYF	TGTGCCAGCAGCTTATCGACTAGCGGGAGATCAGATACGCAGTATTTT
many	.	TRBV20-1	TRBJ1-1	CSVRRSVGTEAFF	TGCAGTGTTCGACGCTCGGTCGGCACTGAAGCTTTCTTT
.	TRBD1	TRBV3-1	TRBJ2-7	CAFSRDRRTYEQYF	TGTGCCTTCTCCCGGGACAGAAGAACTTACGAGCAGTACTTC
many	.	TRBV20-1	TRBJ1-4	CSATRPDRKLFF	TGCAGTGCTACCAGACCCGACAGGAAACTGTTTTTT
few	TRBD1	TRBV11-2	TRBJ2-5	CASSLGQGRSETQYF	TGTGCCAGCAGCCTGGGACAGGGCAGGTCGGAGACCCAGTACTTC
many	TRBD1	TRBV5-6	TRBJ2-5	CASSTVGTAVQETQYF	TGTGCCAGCAGCACCGTCGGGACAGCCGTTCAAGAGACCCAGTACTTC
.	TRBD2	TRBV20-1	TRBJ2-3	CSADGLAGGPLTDTQYF	TGCAGTGCCGACGGACTAGCGGGGGGACCCCTCACAGATACGCAGTATTTT
many	.	TRBV6-1	TRBJ1-1	CAMRRTGPNTEAFF	TGTGCCATGCGACGAACCGGGCCGAACACTGAAGCTTTCTTT
many	.	TRBV6-5	TRBJ2-7	CASSYSIREYEQYF	TGTGCCAGCAGTTACTCGATCAGGGAGTACGAGCAGTACTTC
.	.	TRBV5-1	TRBJ2-3	CASSLVSGVDTDTQYF	TGCGCCAGCAGCTTGGTCTCGGGGGTTGACACAGATACGCAGTATTTT
many	TRBD2	TRBV9	TRBJ2-2	CASSVDGLAGWMGVVTGELFF	TGTGCCAGCAGCGTAGATGGTCTAGCGGGATGGATGGGGGTGGTGACCGGGGAGCTGTTTTTT
many	TRBD2	TRBV12-3/TRBV12-4	TRBJ2-1	CASSFPGTSIGEQFF	TGTGCCAGCAGTTTCCCCGGGACTAGCATCGGGGAGCAGTTCTTC
.	.	TRBV3-1	TRBJ1-2	CASSSGTKGYTF	TGTGCCAGCAGCTCAGGGACGAAAGGCTACACCTTC
.	.	TRBV5-1	TRBJ2-5	CASSLSPSLKETQYF	TGCGCCAGCAGCTTGAGCCCAAGTTTAAAAGAGACCCAGTACTTC
few	.	TRBV6-5	TRBJ1-2	CASSYSTGRRGYTF	TGTGCCAGCAGTTACTCTACGGGGCGGCGTGGCTACACCTTC
many	.	TRBV5-1	TRBJ2-5	CASSSLTGQETQYF	TGCGCCAGCAGCTCTCTGACAGGCCAAGAGACCCAGTACTTC
.	TRBD1	TRBV5-1	TRBJ1-1	CASSGMGQAINTEAFF	TGCGCCAGCAGCGGAATGGGACAGGCGATCAACACTGAAGCTTTCTTT
many	.	TRBV5-1	TRBJ1-2	CASSALPNYGYTF	TGCGCCAGCAGCGCTCTCCCTAACTATGGCTACACCTTC
many	TRBD1	TRBV15	TRBJ2-5	CATSRARDRQETQYF	TGTGCCACCAGCAGAGCCCGGGACAGACAAGAGACCCAGTACTTC
.	TRBD2	TRBV15	TRBJ2-3	CATSRDIAGGLLNTQYF	TGTGCCACCAGCAGAGATATAGCGGGGGGCCTCCTGAATACGCAGTATTTT
many	.	TRBV5-1	TRBJ2-7	CASSSGPSGEQYF	TGCGCCAGCAGCTCGGGCCCCTCGGGCGAGCAGTACTTC
many	.	TRBV4-3	TRBJ2-2	CASSQDAMNTGELFF	TGCGCCAGCAGCCAAGACGCGATGAACACCGGGGAGCTGTTTTTT
many	TRBD1	TRBV12-3/TRBV12-4	TRBJ1-2	CASSLLGTGRGYTF	TGTGCCAGCAGTTTGCTCGGGACAGGGAGAGGCTACACCTTC
many	.	TRBV5-5	TRBJ2-5	CASSLRIARETQYF	TGTGCCAGCAGCTTGAGAATAGCCCGAGAGACCCAGTACTTC
many	.	TRBV28	TRBJ2-3	CASSSLPNTDTQYF	TGTGCCAGCAGTTCCTTACCAAACACAGATACGCAGTATTTT
many	TRBD2	TRBV6-2/TRBV6-3	TRBJ2-1	CASSYGRGPNEQFF	TGTGCCAGCAGTTACGGGAGGGGCCCCAATGAGCAGTTCTTC